What follows are 31 T cell receptor beta chains derived from one specimen sequenced in a study of CD8 T cells in Susac syndrome. When the RNA was reverse transcribed, random hexamers were used with an input of about 0.5 to 1 ug. TCRdb fed the immunoSEQ multiplex PCR reads into MiXCR, producing one record per CDR3 protein. The sample comprises about 150,000 distinct CDR3 sequences, 90% to 96% of which are singletons, and approximately 0.12% rests with the top ten. Sample: CD4+ T cells from PBMCs. The origin of the receptors is a human donor with Susac syndrome.

The chain employs TRBV29-1 and TRBJ2-3; possible D gene TRBD2, 5 bases. V gave up 6 bases and J gave up 7 bases, with 11 bases separating them. CDR3 length: 11 residues. CDR1 and CDR2 from the germline V gene are SQVTM and ANQGSEA. The DNA for the CDR3 is TGCAGCGTCCCTTCGGGGTATACGCAGTATTTT. It is translated as CSVPSGYTQYF.

V usage is TRBV9 and J usage is TRBJ2-5; 7 bases are a match to TRBD2. Unmatched junction bases numbered 6, after V lost 3 bases and J lost 7 bases. The length of the CDR3 is 13 residues. In germline, CDR1 is SGDLS, CDR2 YYNGEE. The chain's CDR3 is CASSAGGDGTQYF. In DNA, the CDR3 is TGTGCCAGCAGCGCTGGGGGGGACGGGACCCAGTACTTC.

The gene calls are TRBV12-3 or TRBV12-4 and TRBJ1-2; 7 bases are a match to TRBD1. Trimming at V came to 6 bases and at J to 6 bases, leaving 16 bases not matched to a gene. This CDR3 spans 16 amino acids. The CDR3 loop reads CASSYDRAGTGDGYTF. The CDR3 DNA reads as TGTGCCAGCAGCTATGACAGGGCCGGGACTGGAGATGGCTACACCTTC.

The gene calls are TRBV30 and TRBJ1-1; D remains ambiguous. This CDR3 has 12 residues. The germline V gene has CDR1 GTSNPN and CDR2 SVGIG (reference sequence). V lost 3 bases to trimming and J lost 1 base, with 6 bases between them. CDR3 sequence: CAWSQANTEAFF. CDR3 in DNA: TGTGCCTGGAGCCAAGCGAACACTGAAGCTTTCTTT.

The V gene is TRBV12-3 or TRBV12-4, the J gene TRBJ2-7; the D gene is possibly TRBD2 (5 bases). The CDR3 totals 13 residues. V lost 2 bases to trimming and J lost 5 bases, with 10 bases between them. Here the CDR3 reads CASSLRSSNEQYF. For the CDR3, the DNA is TGTGCCAGCAGTTTAAGGTCTAGCAACGAGCAGTACTTC.

V gene TRBV15 combines with J gene TRBJ1-2, with 8 positions matching TRBD1. J lost 5 bases, V lost 3 bases, and 2 bases had no gene match. Germline V gene sequence: CDR1 LNHNV, CDR2 YYDKDF (reference sequence). This CDR3 is 13 amino acids long. Here the CDR3 DNA reads TGTGCCACCAGCAGTGGGACAGGATATGGCTACACCTTC. Protein product: CATSSGTGYGYTF.

The V call is TRBV5-6, the J call TRBJ1-1; D might be TRBD1 (5 bases). The length of the CDR3 is 11 residues. Germline V lookup: CDR1 SGHDT, CDR2 YYEEEE. V lost 4 bases and J lost 10, with 11 bases in between. Here the CDR3 reads CASSLQDTAFF. CDR3 nucleotide sequence: TGTGCCAGCAGCCTTCAGGACACAGCTTTCTTT.

The rearrangement uses TRBV19 and TRBJ2-1; D not certain. Germline CDR1 and CDR2: LNHDA and SQIVND (reference sequence). Deletions cut 9 bases from V and 0 bases from J, with 12 bases between. This CDR3 is 14 amino acids long. The CDR3 is CASSSARSYNEQFF. The CDR3 DNA is TGTGCCAGCTCCTCGGCACGCTCCTACAATGAGCAGTTCTTC.

The chain combines TRBV24-1 with TRBJ2-1; 7 nucleotides align to TRBD1. Germline V gene data show CDR1 as KGHDR and CDR2 as SFDVKD. With 0 bases clipped from V and 5 bases from J, the junction kept 3 bases outside the gene matches. CDR3 length equals 15 residues. CDR3: CATSDLGQANNEQFF. The DNA of the CDR3 is TGTGCCACCAGTGATTTGGGACAGGCTAACAATGAGCAGTTCTTC.

The chain recombines TRBV14 with TRBJ2-7; D remains unclear. The CDR3 extends over 13 amino acids. The V end was cut by 1 base, the J end by 7 bases, with 11 bases between. CDR1 is SGHDN, CDR2 FVKESK, per germline. The CDR3: CASSQVIKQEQYF. The CDR3 nucleotides are TGTGCCAGCAGCCAAGTTATTAAGCAAGAGCAGTACTTC.

The gene calls are TRBV6-2 or TRBV6-3 and TRBJ2-7, with a possible D match to TRBD1 (5 bases). The CDR3 is 15 amino acids. Germline lookup yields CDR1 MNHEY and CDR2 SVGEGT. The germline V and J ends were trimmed by 4 bases and 2 bases, with 15 bases remaining between them. The chain's CDR3 is CASSSRAERTYEQYV. In DNA, the CDR3 is TGTGCCAGCAGTTCCAGGGCCGAGAGGACCTACGAGCAGTACGTC.

The chain joins TRBV2 to TRBJ1-5; 8 nucleotides match TRBD1. CDR1 SNHLY and CDR2 FYNNEI come from the germline V gene. J gave up 9 bases and V 2 bases, and 9 bases lay outside the gene matches. The CDR3 has 15 amino acids. The CDR3 sequence is CASSERQGAVPPQHF. CDR3 sequence (DNA): TGTGCCAGCAGTGAAAGGCAGGGGGCGGTTCCGCCCCAGCATTTT. Looking up the rest from reference TRBV2 and TRBJ1-5 gives the full variable domain: EPEVTQTPSHQVTQMGQEVILRCVPISNHLYFYWYRQILGQKVEFLVSFYNNEISEKSEIFDDQFSVERPDGSNFTLKIRSTKLEDSAMYFCASSERQGAVPPQHFGDGTRLSIL.

The V call is TRBV5-1, the J call TRBJ1-4; tentatively, D is TRBD1 (5 bases). Trimming cost V 5 bases and J 7 bases, with 9 bases left between them. CDR1 and CDR2 (germline): SGHRS, YFSETQ. The CDR3 extends over 12 amino acids. As DNA, the CDR3 is TGCGCCAGCAGGACAGCGCTTGAAAAACTGTTTTTT. This translates into CASRTALEKLFF.

The chain employs TRBV20-1 and TRBJ2-7; D unresolved. V lost 3 bases and J lost 5, with 8 bases in between. The CDR3 runs 11 residues. The germline gives CDR1 DFQATT, CDR2 SNEGSKA (reference sequence). CDR3 sequence (DNA): TGCAGTGCTAGTCGTTGGGACGAGCAGTACGTC. It encodes CSASRWDEQYV.

The chain uses TRBV20-1 and TRBJ2-5; perhaps D is TRBD1 or TRBD2 (5 bases each). The ends were cut back, 6 bases at V and 3 bases at J, with 14 bases in the middle. Germline lookup yields CDR1 DFQATT and CDR2 SNEGSKA (reference sequence). The CDR3 is 13 amino acids. The DNA for the CDR3 is TGCAGTGCGGGGGACGGGTTGGAAGAGACCCAGTACTTC. Its protein is CSAGDGLEETQYF.

The chain is built from TRBV5-6 and TRBJ2-7; the D gene is possibly TRBD2 (6 bases). Germline V gene sequence: CDR1 SGHDT, CDR2 YYEEEE. The CDR3 has 14 amino acids. Trimming cost V 0 bases and J 4 bases, with 11 bases left between them. In DNA form, the CDR3 reads TGTGCCAGCAGCTTGGCGAGGGACTTTTACGAGCAGTACGTC. It specifies CASSLARDFYEQYV.

The chain joins TRBV5-1 to TRBJ1-3; D gene ambiguous. This CDR3 region has 16 residues. V dropped 3 bases and J dropped 0 bases, with 13 bases sitting between them. The V gene's germline CDR1 is SGHRS and CDR2 YFSETQ. The CDR3 bases are TGCGCCAGCAGCTCTGATCTCCTCGGCTCTGGAAACACCATATATTTT. Its translation: CASSSDLLGSGNTIYF.

The chain joins TRBV6-2 or TRBV6-3 to TRBJ2-7, with 7 bases fitting TRBD2. CDR1 MNHEY and CDR2 SVGEGT come from the germline V gene. The CDR3 runs 13 residues. The junction had 7 bases not matched to a gene; V was cut back by 10 bases and J by 1 base. CDR3 sequence: CATRASGSYEQYF. The CDR3 DNA is TGTGCCACCCGGGCTAGCGGTTCCTACGAGCAGTACTTC.

This chain links TRBV29-1 with TRBJ2-7; the D gene is possibly TRBD1 (6 bases). Germline values: CDR1 SQVTM, CDR2 ANQGSEA. Trimming removed 0 bases from V and 4 bases from J, with 16 bases in between. This CDR3 is built from 15 residues. The DNA for the CDR3 is TGCAGCGTTGAAGACCCAGCAGGGGAAGGGTACGAGCAGTACTTC. It translates to CSVEDPAGEGYEQYF.

The rearrangement links TRBV28 to TRBJ1-5; TRBD1 matches at 7 bases. Germline V gives CDR1 MDHEN, CDR2 SYDVKM. The CDR3 is 12 amino acids. Trimming removed 6 bases from V and 7 bases from J; junction bases left unmatched: 3. The CDR3, as DNA: TGTGCCAGCAGGACAGGGTTCCAGCCCCAGCATTTT. Translation: CASRTGFQPQHF.

The chain couples TRBV20-1 to TRBJ2-5, with D possibly being TRBD1 or TRBD2 (5 bases each). The germline CDR1 and CDR2 sequences are DFQATT and SNEGSKA (reference sequence). Trimming took 2 bases from V and 8 from J, leaving 9 bases between them. The CDR3 is 11 residues long. Written as DNA, the CDR3 is TGCAGTGCTAGATGGGGGTTCACCCAGTACTTC. Amino acids: CSARWGFTQYF.

The chain couples TRBV30 to TRBJ1-5, with 9 bases matching TRBD1. V shed 6 bases and J 5 bases; nucleotides not matched to a gene: 8. Per germline, CDR1 GTSNPN and CDR2 SVGIG (reference sequence). CDR3 length: 14 amino acids. Here the CDR3 DNA reads TGTGCCTGTGGACAGGGGAATGTGGATCAGCCCCAGCATTTT. It encodes CACGQGNVDQPQHF.

The V and J genes are TRBV12-3 or TRBV12-4 and TRBJ2-7; the match to TRBD1 covers 7 bases. V lost 5 bases and J lost 0; bases outside the gene matches: 4. This CDR3 comprises 14 residues. CDR3: CASSPGTVSYEQYF. CDR3 DNA sequence: TGTGCCAGCAGTCCTGGGACAGTCTCCTACGAGCAGTACTTC.

V gene TRBV29-1 combines with J gene TRBJ1-1; D unclear. This CDR3 region has 14 residues. CDR1 SQVTM and CDR2 ANQGSEA come from the germline V gene. V was trimmed by 5 bases and J by 3 bases, leaving 16 bases between them. CDR3 in amino acids: CSVSEREDYTEAFF. The CDR3 DNA reads TGCAGCGTTTCTGAGAGAGAGGATTACACTGAAGCTTTCTTT.

V and J are TRBV20-1 and TRBJ2-1, with D perhaps assigned TRBD1 or TRBD2 (5 bases each). The CDR3 is made up of 11 amino acids. The V end lost 3 bases, the J end lost 12 bases, and 12 bases lay between the germline ends. CDR1 and CDR2 from the germline V gene are DFQATT and SNEGSKA (reference sequence). The CDR3 sequence is CSARGVAGQFF. The CDR3 bases are TGCAGTGCTAGGGGGGTGGCAGGGCAGTTCTTC.

The chain employs TRBV20-1 and TRBJ2-5, with 8 bases matching TRBD2. This CDR3 comprises 11 residues. Looked up from germline, CDR1 is DFQATT and CDR2 is SNEGSKA (reference sequence). Here the CDR3 reads CSGGGIETQYF. The CDR3 DNA reads as TGCAGCGGCGGGGGGATTGAGACCCAGTACTTC.

This chain's CDR3 is CATSDPGLTDSQYF. In DNA, the CDR3 is TGTGCCACCAGTGACCCAGGACTGACAGATAGCCAGTACTTC. V and J are TRBV24-1 and TRBJ2-5; TRBD1 or TRBD2 may be the D gene (5 bases each). The CDR3 totals 14 residues. Trimming took off 4 bases at V and 10 bases at J, with 18 bases between the two ends. Germline-derived CDR1 and CDR2 are KGHDR and SFDVKD.

V gene TRBV10-3 combines with J gene TRBJ1-5; TRBD1 aligns across 7 bases. Germline V gene sequence: CDR1 ENHRY, CDR2 SYGVKD. V trimming: 6 bases; J trimming: 3 bases; junction bases outside the gene matches: 8. There are 15 residues in the CDR3. Here the CDR3 reads CAIRSGQGDNQPQHF. The CDR3 nucleotides read TGTGCCATCAGGTCCGGCCAGGGGGACAATCAGCCCCAGCATTTT.

The chain employs TRBV5-1 and TRBJ2-1; 9 positions agree with TRBD2. V dropped 0 bases and J dropped 7; count of bases not matched to a gene: 5. CDR1 SGHRS and CDR2 YFSETQ come from the germline V gene. The CDR3 extends over 15 amino acids. The CDR3 here is CASSLGAGGPNEQFF. The DNA of the CDR3 is TGCGCCAGCAGCTTGGGGGCGGGAGGGCCAAATGAGCAGTTCTTC. Full variable domain (outside the CDR3, taken from reference TRBV5-1 and TRBJ2-1): KAGVTQTPRYLIKTRGQQVTLSCSPISGHRSVSWYQQTPGQGLQFLFEYFSETQRNKGNFPGRFSGRQFSNSRSEMNVSTLELGDSALYLCASSLGAGGPNEQFFGPGTRLTVL.

This clonotype occurred once. The chain is built from TRBV5-1 and TRBJ2-7; the D gene could be TRBD1 or TRBD2 (5 bases each). This CDR3 spans 15 amino acids. Germline lookup yields CDR1 SGHRS and CDR2 YFSETQ. Trimming shortened V by 2 bases and J by 2 bases, and 14 bases separated the two germline ends. CDR3 nucleotide sequence: TGCGCCAGCAGCTTTCGAGGGACCCGGACCTACGAGCAGTACTTC. It is translated as CASSFRGTRTYEQYF.

This chain uses TRBV4-1 with TRBJ2-7; 7 bases are a match to TRBD1. V was clipped by 0 bases and J by 3 bases; unmatched bases: 11. The CDR3 totals 17 residues. Germline CDR1 MGHRA, CDR2 YSYEKL. As DNA, the CDR3 is TGCGCCAGCAGCCAAGATAGGCGAATAGGGACAGACTACGAGCAGTACGTC. This codes for CASSQDRRIGTDYEQYV.